Following are 3 T cell receptor beta chains from one sample sequenced in a study of cytotoxic CD8 clonotypes in ibrutinib-treated CLL. The method was immunoSEQ multiplex PCR; TCRdb's version includes in-frame clones alone and lacks a portion of them. Among some 130,000 clones listed, 84% were seen once. This material consisted of PBMCs, taken after 24 months of ibrutinib treatment. The receptors originated from a human donor with chronic lymphocytic leukemia.

The genes are TRBV30 and TRBJ1-6; perhaps TRBD1 as D (6 bases). V lost 4 bases to trimming and J lost 12 bases, with 25 bases between them. This CDR3 has 16 amino acids. CDR1 is GTSNPN and CDR2 is SVGIG in the germline V gene (reference sequence). CDR3 sequence: CAWNGHSGTSSRPLHF. The CDR3 DNA is TGTGCCTGGAACGGACATTCAGGGACAAGTTCAAGACCCCTCCACTTT.

The chain has TRBV5-5 and TRBJ1-2, with 8 bases fitting TRBD1. Trimming removed 3 bases from V and 4 bases from J; junction bases left unmatched: 14. The germline V gene encodes CDR1 SGHKS and CDR2 YYEKEE (reference sequence). This CDR3 has 17 residues. This chain's CDR3 is CASSSSGGQGARYGYTF. The CDR3 nucleotides are TGTGCCAGCAGCTCCTCGGGAGGGCAGGGGGCACGCTATGGCTACACCTTC.

The chain employs TRBV7-9 and TRBJ2-2; D is undetermined. Germline CDR1 and CDR2: SEHNR and FQNEAQ (reference sequence). Trimming removed 8 bases at V and 4 bases at J, with 5 bases between. This CDR3 has 11 amino acids. The chain's CDR3 is CASGGTGELFF. DNA for the CDR3: TGTGCCAGCGGTGGCACCGGGGAGCTGTTTTTT.